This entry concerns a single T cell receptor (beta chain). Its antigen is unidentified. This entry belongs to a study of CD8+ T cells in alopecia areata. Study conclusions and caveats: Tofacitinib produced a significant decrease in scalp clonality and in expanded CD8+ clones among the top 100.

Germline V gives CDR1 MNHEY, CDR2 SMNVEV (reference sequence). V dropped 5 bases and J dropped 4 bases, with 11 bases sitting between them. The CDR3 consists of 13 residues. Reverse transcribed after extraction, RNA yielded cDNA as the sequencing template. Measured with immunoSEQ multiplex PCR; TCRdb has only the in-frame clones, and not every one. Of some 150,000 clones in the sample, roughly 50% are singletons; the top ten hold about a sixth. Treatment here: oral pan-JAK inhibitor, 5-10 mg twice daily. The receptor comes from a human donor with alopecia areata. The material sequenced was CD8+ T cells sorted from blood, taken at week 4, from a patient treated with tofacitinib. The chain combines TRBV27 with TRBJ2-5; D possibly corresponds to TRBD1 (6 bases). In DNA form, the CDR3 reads TGTGCCAGCAGTAACAGGGCACCAGAGACCCAGTACTTC. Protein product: CASSNRAPETQYF.